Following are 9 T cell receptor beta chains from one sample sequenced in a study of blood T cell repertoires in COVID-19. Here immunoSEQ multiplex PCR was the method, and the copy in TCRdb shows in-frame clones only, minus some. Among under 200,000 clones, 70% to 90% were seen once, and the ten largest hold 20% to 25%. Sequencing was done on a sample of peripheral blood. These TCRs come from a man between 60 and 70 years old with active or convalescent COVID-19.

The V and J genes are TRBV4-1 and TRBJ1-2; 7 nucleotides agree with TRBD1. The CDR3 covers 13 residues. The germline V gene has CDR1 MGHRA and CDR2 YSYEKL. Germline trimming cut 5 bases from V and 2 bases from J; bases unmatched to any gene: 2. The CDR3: CASSTTGNYGYTF. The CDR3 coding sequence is TGCGCCAGCAGCACGACAGGGAACTATGGCTACACCTTC.

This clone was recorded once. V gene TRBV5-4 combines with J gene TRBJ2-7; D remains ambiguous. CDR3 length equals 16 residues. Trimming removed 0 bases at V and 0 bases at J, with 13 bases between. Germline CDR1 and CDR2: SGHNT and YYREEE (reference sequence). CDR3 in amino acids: CASSLGSPQSSYEQYF. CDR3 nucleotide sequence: TGTGCCAGCAGCTTGGGTAGCCCTCAGAGCTCCTACGAGCAGTACTTC.

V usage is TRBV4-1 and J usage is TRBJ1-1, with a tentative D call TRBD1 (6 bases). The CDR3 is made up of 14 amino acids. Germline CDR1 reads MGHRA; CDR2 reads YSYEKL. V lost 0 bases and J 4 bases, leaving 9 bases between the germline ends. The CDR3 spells CASSQDSRGTEAFF. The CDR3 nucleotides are TGCGCCAGCAGCCAAGATAGCAGGGGCACTGAAGCTTTCTTT.

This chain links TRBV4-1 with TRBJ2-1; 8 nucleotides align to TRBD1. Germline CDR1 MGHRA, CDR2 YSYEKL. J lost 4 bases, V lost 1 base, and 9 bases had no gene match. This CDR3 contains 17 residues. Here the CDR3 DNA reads TGCGCCAGCAGCCAAGGCAGGCAGGGGGCGCTTTACAATGAGCAGTTCTTC. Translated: CASSQGRQGALYNEQFF.

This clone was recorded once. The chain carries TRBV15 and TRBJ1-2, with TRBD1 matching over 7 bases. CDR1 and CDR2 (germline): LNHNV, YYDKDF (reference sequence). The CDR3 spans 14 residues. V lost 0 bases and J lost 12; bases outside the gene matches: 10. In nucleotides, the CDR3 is TGTGCCACCAGCAGAGATCTAGGGACAGCCGGGAACACCTTC. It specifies CATSRDLGTAGNTF. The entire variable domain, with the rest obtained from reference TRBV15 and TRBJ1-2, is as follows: DAMVIQNPRYQVTQFGKPVTLSCSQTLNHNVMYWYQQKSSQAPKLLFHYYDKDFNNEADTPDNFQSRRPNTSFCFLDIRSPGLGDTAMYLCATSRDLGTAGNTFGSGTRLTVV.

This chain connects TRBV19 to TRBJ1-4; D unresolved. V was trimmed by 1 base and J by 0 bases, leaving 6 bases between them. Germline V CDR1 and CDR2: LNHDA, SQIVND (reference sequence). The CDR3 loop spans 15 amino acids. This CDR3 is CASSIVSATNEKLFF. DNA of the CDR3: TGTGCCAGTAGTATAGTCAGTGCAACTAATGAAAAACTGTTTTTT.

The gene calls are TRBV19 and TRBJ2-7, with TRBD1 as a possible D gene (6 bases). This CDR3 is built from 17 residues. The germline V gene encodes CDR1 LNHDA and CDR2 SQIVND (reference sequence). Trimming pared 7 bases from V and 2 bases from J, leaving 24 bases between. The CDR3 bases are TGTGCCAGTACTTCAAACGAGGAGACAGGTCCCCCCTACGAGCAGTACTTC. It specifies CASTSNEETGPPYEQYF.

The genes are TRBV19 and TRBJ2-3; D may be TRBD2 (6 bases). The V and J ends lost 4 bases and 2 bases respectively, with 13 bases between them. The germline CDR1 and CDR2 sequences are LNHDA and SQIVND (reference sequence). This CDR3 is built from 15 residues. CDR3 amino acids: CASSTLSGDTDTQYF. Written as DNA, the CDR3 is TGTGCCAGTAGTACCCTTTCGGGGGACACAGATACGCAGTATTTT.

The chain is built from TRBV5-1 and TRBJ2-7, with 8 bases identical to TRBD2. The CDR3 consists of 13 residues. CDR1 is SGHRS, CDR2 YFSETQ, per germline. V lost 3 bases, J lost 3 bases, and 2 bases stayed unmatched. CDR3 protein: CASSSSGSYEQYF. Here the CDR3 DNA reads TGCGCCAGCAGCTCGAGCGGGAGCTACGAGCAGTACTTC. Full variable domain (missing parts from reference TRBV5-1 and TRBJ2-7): KAGVTQTPRYLIKTRGQQVTLSCSPISGHRSVSWYQQTPGQGLQFLFEYFSETQRNKGNFPGRFSGRQFSNSRSEMNVSTLELGDSALYLCASSSSGSYEQYFGPGTRLTVT.